One and the same sample provided the 30 T cell receptor beta chains below, sequenced in a study of blood T cell repertoires in COVID-19. Data came from immunoSEQ multiplex PCR; TCRdb stores just in-frame clones and leaves some out. The sample has just over 650,000 clones; 80% to 90% are singletons. The specimen was peripheral blood. The receptors were gathered from a woman aged 18 to 35 with acute or convalescent COVID-19.

The rearrangement joins TRBV5-1 to TRBJ1-5; no definite D call. This CDR3 is 14 amino acids long. Germline V gene sequence: CDR1 SGHRS, CDR2 YFSETQ. Deletions cut 2 bases from V and 4 bases from J, with 10 bases between. The DNA for the CDR3 is TGCGCCAGCAGCTTAGGCCTCGGGAATCAGCCCCAGCATTTT. This sequence encodes CASSLGLGNQPQHF.

The rearrangement links TRBV27 to TRBJ1-5; D is unresolved. The CDR3 runs 13 residues. Germline loops: CDR1 MNHEY, CDR2 SMNVEV (reference sequence). V was clipped by 3 bases and J by 2 bases, with 5 bases between them. The CDR3: CASSFNGNQPQHF. CDR3 DNA sequence: TGTGCCAGCAGTTTCAATGGCAATCAGCCCCAGCATTTT.

V usage is TRBV21-1 and J usage is TRBJ2-7; TRBD1 is taken as the D call from the table, unchecked against the DNA. TRBV21-1 is an annotated pseudogene. The CDR3 covers 16 residues. The CDR3 nucleotides are TGTGCCAGCAGCAACCGGACAGGGGCAATCTCCTACGAGCAGTACTTC. This gives the protein CASSNRTGAISYEQYF.

This clone was found once. The chain couples TRBV29-1 to TRBJ1-1; TRBD1 matches 10 bases. Germline values: CDR1 SQVTM, CDR2 ANQGSEA. This CDR3 comprises 14 residues. V trimming: 7 bases; J trimming: 2 bases; junction bases outside the gene matches: 7. CDR3 in amino acids: CSARGDRGNTEAFF. Written as DNA, the CDR3 is TGCAGCGCCCGGGGGGACAGGGGTAACACTGAAGCTTTCTTT.

A word on this clone: At one boundary the junction diverges from the germline segment, which might be a read error. The V call is TRBV5-6, the J call TRBJ1-1; 7 nucleotides match TRBD1. CDR3 size: 14 residues. Germline assignment: CDR1 SGHDT and CDR2 YYEEEE. CDR3: CVSYRGGGYTEAFF. The DNA of the CDR3 is TGTGTCAGCTACAGGGGTGGTGGATACACTGAAGCTTTCTTT.

The gene calls are TRBV9 and TRBJ2-1; 9 nucleotides align to TRBD2. CDR1 is SGDLS, CDR2 YYNGEE, per germline. This CDR3 is 15 amino acids long. V was clipped by 5 bases and J by 4 bases; unmatched bases: 7. DNA for the CDR3: TGTGCCAGCAGTGACGTAAGCGGGGGGTACAATGAGCAGTTCTTC. Encoded protein: CASSDVSGGYNEQFF.

V usage is TRBV7-9 and J usage is TRBJ1-1, with 7 bases that match TRBD1. The CDR3 covers 14 residues. Germline CDR1 SEHNR, CDR2 FQNEAQ (reference sequence). Germline trimming cut 0 bases from V and 7 bases from J; bases unmatched to any gene: 5. CDR3 bases: TGTGCCAGCAGCTTAGCCGCAGGGGGTATTGAAGCTTTCTTT. This encodes CASSLAAGGIEAFF.

This clone was seen just once. V gene TRBV3-1 (or the pseudogene TRBV3-2) combines with J gene TRBJ1-2, with D maybe TRBD1 (5 bases). V lost 0 bases and J 6 bases, leaving 11 bases between the germline ends. Germline CDR1 is LGHDT and CDR2 is YNNKEL (reference sequence). The CDR3 consists of 14 residues. Written as DNA, the CDR3 is TGTGCCAGCAGCCAAGAACGAGACAGTAATGGCTACACCTTC. Translated: CASSQERDSNGYTF.

This clone has a single count. The chain is built from TRBV5-1 and TRBJ1-1; D gene uncertain. CDR3 length equals 14 residues. Between the trimmed V and J ends, which lost 1 base and 0 bases, there was a span of 7 bases. Looked up from germline, CDR1 is SGHRS and CDR2 is YFSETQ. CDR3: CASSLSSLNTEAFF. Here the CDR3 DNA reads TGCGCCAGCAGCTTGTCGAGCCTGAACACTGAAGCTTTCTTT.

The chain recombines TRBV19 with TRBJ1-4; no firm D call. This CDR3 is built from 14 residues. Germline CDR1 and CDR2: LNHDA and SQIVND (reference sequence). V was cut by 3 bases and J by 8 bases, with 13 bases left in between. The CDR3 is CASSIWSRSEKLFF. CDR3 nucleotide sequence: TGTGCCAGTAGTATCTGGAGCCGCTCCGAAAAACTGTTTTTT.

The rearrangement joins TRBV19 to TRBJ2-7; D call uncertain. Germline V gene sequence: CDR1 LNHDA, CDR2 SQIVND (reference sequence). There are 15 residues in the CDR3. V was shortened by 3 bases and J by 0 bases, with 12 bases between the two germline ends. CDR3 region: CASSMGRASSYEQYF. CDR3 in DNA: TGTGCCAGTAGTATGGGCAGAGCCTCCTCCTACGAGCAGTACTTC.

The chain employs TRBV5-1 and TRBJ1-2; weak D call: TRBD1 (6 bases). Germline CDR1 SGHRS, CDR2 YFSETQ. V was clipped by 0 bases and J by 6 bases, with 12 bases between them. The CDR3 is 14 amino acids. For the CDR3, the DNA is TGCGCCAGCAGCTTGGCCGCGGCAGGGGATGGCTACACCTTC. Amino acid sequence: CASSLAAAGDGYTF.

The gene calls are TRBV5-4 and TRBJ1-4; TRBD1 matches at 10 bases. V shed 2 bases and J 6 bases; nucleotides not matched to a gene: 1. Germline V gene sequence: CDR1 SGHNT, CDR2 YYREEE (reference sequence). The CDR3 has 14 amino acids. The chain's CDR3 is CASSFGTGDEKLFF. In nucleotides, the CDR3 is TGTGCCAGCAGCTTCGGGACAGGGGATGAAAAACTGTTTTTT.

As DNA, the CDR3 is TGCGCCAGCAGTAATTACCGGGGTGTCGGGGAGACCCAGTACTTC. Residues: CASSNYRGVGETQYF. This chain links TRBV5-1 with TRBJ2-5; D is possibly TRBD2 (5 bases). CDR3 size: 15 residues. Trimming took 5 bases from V and 5 from J, leaving 19 bases between them. Germline CDR1 SGHRS, CDR2 YFSETQ.

This rearrangement joins TRBV4-3 to TRBJ1-4; 12 bases map to TRBD1. This CDR3 is 18 amino acids long. Germline CDR1 LGHNA, CDR2 YSLEER. The trim removed 0 bases at V and 6 bases at J, leaving 8 bases unmatched. CDR3 sequence: CASSQDAGQGAIDEKLFF. CDR3 coding DNA: TGCGCCAGCAGCCAAGATGCGGGACAGGGGGCTATTGATGAAAAACTGTTTTTT.

The V and J genes are TRBV7-9 and TRBJ1-2, with 10 bases identical to TRBD1. J lost 6 bases, V lost 5 bases, and 15 bases had no gene match. The CDR3 covers 17 residues. Germline V gives CDR1 SEHNR, CDR2 FQNEAQ (reference sequence). The CDR3 here is CASSHRATGGASDGYTF. Here the CDR3 DNA reads TGTGCCAGCAGCCATCGAGCGACAGGGGGCGCCTCGGATGGCTACACCTTC. Filled out from reference TRBV7-9 and TRBJ1-2, the complete variable domain reads DTGVSQNPRHKITKRGQNVTFRCDPISEHNRLYWYRQTLGQGPEFLTYFQNEAQLEKSRLLSDRFSAERPKGSFSTLEIQRTEQGDSAMYLCASSHRATGGASDGYTFGSGTRLTVV.

This clone was recorded a few times. The genes are TRBV5-6 and TRBJ1-6; no firm D call. This CDR3 has 16 residues. V lost 1 base, J lost 7 bases, and 15 bases lay in between. The germline V gene has CDR1 SGHDT and CDR2 YYEEEE. This chain's CDR3 is CASSLRLGGLNSPLHF. The CDR3 coding sequence is TGTGCCAGCAGCTTGCGGTTGGGAGGGTTAAATTCACCCCTCCACTTT.

The chain uses TRBV5-1 and TRBJ1-6, with D perhaps TRBD1 (5 bases). V was cut by 0 bases and J by 10 bases, with 14 bases left in between. CDR1 is SGHRS, CDR2 YFSETQ, per germline. The CDR3 is made up of 15 amino acids. The CDR3 DNA follows: TGCGCCAGCAGCTTGGAGGGGCAGGGATTATCACCCCTCCACTTT. It is translated as CASSLEGQGLSPLHF.

V is TRBV28 and J is TRBJ1-2, with TRBD1 identical over 8 bases. J was trimmed by 4 bases and V by 5 bases; bases with no gene match: 12. Germline assignment: CDR1 MDHEN and CDR2 SYDVKM. The length of the CDR3 is 16 residues. The CDR3 protein is CASSAGGAGEGYGYTF. CDR3 coding DNA: TGTGCCAGCAGTGCAGGGGGCGCCGGGGAAGGCTATGGCTACACCTTC.

The rearrangement links TRBV7-9 to TRBJ2-5, with D perhaps matching TRBD2 (7 bases). Germline CDR1 is SEHNR and CDR2 is FQNEAQ (reference sequence). V shed 2 bases and J shed 5 bases, with 12 bases lying between them. This CDR3 region has 14 residues. DNA for the CDR3: TGTGCCAGCAGCTTATCGGGGGGCCAGGAGACCCAGTACTTC. This sequence encodes CASSLSGGQETQYF.

V usage is TRBV20-1 and J usage is TRBJ2-1; no definite D call. The CDR3 contains 11 residues. Per the germline V gene, CDR1 is DFQATT and CDR2 is SNEGSKA (reference sequence). Trimming removed 6 bases at V and 6 bases at J, with 9 bases between. CDR3 sequence (DNA): TGCAGTGCACCTAGTGGCAATGAGCAGTTCTTC. It is translated as CSAPSGNEQFF.

There are many counts of this clone. The gene calls are TRBV6-5 and TRBJ2-1; 9 bases match TRBD2. The CDR3 spans 14 residues. With 11 bases clipped from V and 3 bases from J, the junction kept 8 bases outside the gene matches. Germline-derived CDR1 and CDR2 are MNHEY and SVGAGI. The CDR3: CAGGKRGDYNEQFF. CDR3 coding DNA: TGTGCCGGCGGTAAGCGGGGGGACTACAATGAGCAGTTCTTC.

The CDR3 DNA reads TGTGCCTGGAGTGCCGACAGTCTCGGGTCCTACGAGCAGTACTTC. It codes for CAWSADSLGSYEQYF. This rearrangement joins TRBV30 to TRBJ2-7, with a weak D call TRBD1 (5 bases). Trimming pared 1 base from V and 1 base from J, leaving 14 bases between. This CDR3 has 15 amino acids. CDR1 and CDR2 (germline): GTSNPN, SVGIG (reference sequence).

The chain has TRBV7-3 and TRBJ2-3; 14 nucleotides line up with TRBD2. The trim removed 5 bases at V and 6 bases at J, leaving 7 bases unmatched. From germline, CDR1 is SGHTA and CDR2 FQGTGA. The CDR3 is 16 residues long. The CDR3 bases are TGTGCCAGCAGCCCCAGACTAGCGGGGGGGCTCGATACGCAGTATTTT. As protein: CASSPRLAGGLDTQYF. Combining the CDR3 with reference TRBV7-3 and TRBJ2-3 gives the whole variable domain GAGVSQTPSNKVTEKGKYVELRCDPISGHTALYWYRQSLGQGPEFLIYFQGTGAADDSGLPNDRFFAVRPEGSVSTLKIQRTERGDSAVYLCASSPRLAGGLDTQYFGPGTRLTVL.

The V and J genes are TRBV7-9 and TRBJ1-1, with D unclear. CDR1 and CDR2 from the germline V gene are SEHNR and FQNEAQ (reference sequence). With 5 bases removed from V and 4 bases from J, the gap between germline ends came to 17 bases. This CDR3 is built from 15 residues. CDR3: CASSPEVGRGTEAFF. The CDR3 bases are TGTGCCAGCAGCCCCGAGGTCGGGAGAGGCACTGAAGCTTTCTTT. The full variable domain, its missing parts supplied by reference TRBV7-9 and TRBJ1-1, is DTGVSQNPRHKITKRGQNVTFRCDPISEHNRLYWYRQTLGQGPEFLTYFQNEAQLEKSRLLSDRFSAERPKGSFSTLEIQRTEQGDSAMYLCASSPEVGRGTEAFFGQGTRLTVV.

V gene TRBV15 combines with J gene TRBJ1-1, with unresolved D. The V gene lost 2 bases and the J gene lost 7 bases, with 14 bases spanning the gap. The germline V gene has CDR1 LNHNV and CDR2 YYDKDF (reference sequence). CDR3 length: 14 amino acids. The CDR3 sequence is CATSRSAQVVEAFF. The DNA for the CDR3 is TGTGCCACCAGCAGAAGTGCCCAGGTGGTTGAAGCTTTCTTT.

This clone turned up a few times. The V and J genes are TRBV19 and TRBJ1-1, with 10 positions matching TRBD1. CDR1 is LNHDA, CDR2 SQIVND, per germline (reference sequence). The CDR3 spans 14 residues. J gave up 4 bases and V 5 bases, and 4 bases lay outside the gene matches. This CDR3 is CASSAGQGLTEAFF. The CDR3 DNA reads as TGTGCCAGTAGTGCGGGACAGGGGCTCACTGAAGCTTTCTTT.

The chain uses TRBV7-3 and TRBJ1-5, with a tentative D call TRBD1 (6 bases). Deletions cut 1 base from V and 4 bases from J, with 8 bases between. The CDR3 totals 14 residues. Germline CDR1 is SGHTA and CDR2 is FQGTGA. CDR3 bases: TGTGCCAGCAGCTTAAGAGGGGGAAATCAGCCCCAGCATTTT. Translating it yields CASSLRGGNQPQHF.

This clone was detected a few times. The chain has TRBV7-8 and TRBJ2-2; 8 nucleotides line up with TRBD2. V was pared by 5 bases and J by 4 bases, with 12 bases of the junction left unmatched. CDR1 is SGHVS and CDR2 is FQNEAQ in the germline V gene. The CDR3 has 17 amino acids. CDR3 DNA sequence: TGTGCCAGCAGCCGACGCCGAAGCGGGGGCGGCACCGGGGAGCTGTTTTTT. This codes for CASSRRRSGGGTGELFF.

In regard to this clone: Other DNA sequences in the same sample also yield this CDR3. The CDR3 DNA sequence: TGTGCTAGTGGTTTGGTACGGGATCAGCCCCAGCATTTT. It specifies CASGLVRDQPQHF. The V call is TRBV12-5, the J call TRBJ1-5; no reliable D call. The ends were cut back, 0 bases at V and 5 bases at J, with 5 bases in the middle. This CDR3 is built from 13 residues. Germline V lookup: CDR1 LGHNT, CDR2 FRNRAP.